The next 21 T cell receptor beta chains were all read from a single sample in a study of blood T cell repertoires in COVID-19. Sequencing used immunoSEQ multiplex PCR; TCRdb keeps in-frame clones, though not all of them. The sample has about 370,000 clones; around 87% are singletons. The source material was PBMCs or T cells enriched from blood (not recorded which). Receptor source: a man aged 18-30 years who had recovered from COVID-19.

The J gene is TRBJ2-1, the V gene TRBV10-3, with 9 bases matching TRBD2. With V trimmed by 2 bases and J by 7 bases, 9 bases remained unmatched. This CDR3 has 16 amino acids. The germline gives CDR1 ENHRY, CDR2 SYGVKD. CDR3 in amino acids: CAISENYSGRGNEQFF. The DNA for the CDR3 is TGTGCCATCAGTGAGAATTATAGCGGGAGAGGGAATGAGCAGTTCTTC.

This chain links TRBV28 with TRBJ1-5; D is possibly TRBD1 (5 bases). The germline V and J ends were trimmed by 3 bases and 6 bases, with 15 bases remaining between them. Germline-derived CDR1 and CDR2 are MDHEN and SYDVKM. This CDR3 is built from 15 residues. The CDR3 coding sequence is TGTGCCAGCAGTTTGGCCCCGGGGGGAGGTCAGCCCCAGCATTTT. This encodes CASSLAPGGGQPQHF.

The chain has TRBV16 and TRBJ2-7, with 8 positions matching TRBD2. With 0 bases clipped from V and 5 bases from J, the junction kept 3 bases outside the gene matches. The CDR3 has 14 residues. Germline V gene sequence: CDR1 KGHSY, CDR2 FQNENV. The CDR3 protein is CASSQSRGGNEQYF. The CDR3 DNA reads as TGTGCCAGCAGCCAATCTCGGGGGGGTAACGAGCAGTACTTC.

This chain connects TRBV30 to TRBJ1-2; D not resolved. Germline V gives CDR1 GTSNPN, CDR2 SVGIG (reference sequence). The length of the CDR3 is 12 residues. V lost 7 bases, J lost 5 bases, and 14 bases lay in between. In nucleotides, the CDR3 is TGTGCCTACCGACAAGAGAGTTATGGCTACACCTTC. This gives the protein CAYRQESYGYTF.

This chain links TRBV2 with TRBJ2-5; D remains ambiguous. The CDR3 contains 11 residues. In germline, CDR1 is SNHLY, CDR2 FYNNEI. Trimming pared 7 bases from V and 4 bases from J, leaving 7 bases between. For the CDR3, the DNA is TGTGCCAGCACCAGGCTAGAGACCCAGTACTTC. The encoded protein is CASTRLETQYF.

The rearrangement links TRBV27 to TRBJ1-5; 9 bases are a match to TRBD1. In germline, CDR1 is MNHEY, CDR2 SMNVEV (reference sequence). The CDR3 has 15 residues. V lost 3 bases, J lost 4 bases, and 4 bases stayed unmatched. DNA of the CDR3: TGTGCCAGCAGTTTTGGACAGGGGAAAAATCAGCCCCAGCATTTT. It yields the protein CASSFGQGKNQPQHF.

This chain links TRBV4-3 with TRBJ2-2, with 7 bases fitting TRBD1. The CDR3 is 17 residues long. V was pared by 4 bases and J by 4 bases, with 12 bases of the junction left unmatched. Germline CDR1 reads LGHNA; CDR2 reads YSLEER. CDR3 sequence reads: CASSPYPGGAITGELFF. The CDR3 DNA is TGCGCCAGCAGCCCGTACCCAGGGGGTGCGATCACCGGGGAGCTGTTTTTT.

CDR3 amino acids: CATSDPGTGGTDTQYF. Here the CDR3 DNA reads TGTGCCACCAGTGACCCCGGGACAGGGGGCACAGATACGCAGTATTTT. This chain connects TRBV24-1 to TRBJ2-3; 10 bases match TRBD1. Looked up from germline, CDR1 is KGHDR and CDR2 is SFDVKD. V trimming: 4 bases; J trimming: 1 base; junction bases outside the gene matches: 4. CDR3 length equals 16 residues.

This sequence joins TRBV6-5 and TRBJ1-2, with a tentative D call TRBD1 (6 bases). The CDR3 totals 14 residues. The V and J ends lost 7 bases and 3 bases respectively, with 15 bases between them. Looked up from germline, CDR1 is MNHEY and CDR2 is SVGAGI. The CDR3 sequence is CASTIKEGDYGYTF. The CDR3 DNA reads as TGTGCCAGCACCATTAAAGAGGGGGACTATGGCTACACCTTC.

This clone was observed a few times. V and J are TRBV4-2 and TRBJ1-2, with no clear D. Germline V gene sequence: CDR1 LGHNA, CDR2 YNFKEQ. The ends were cut back, 0 bases at V and 8 bases at J, with 13 bases in the middle. The CDR3 consists of 14 residues. The CDR3 nucleotides are TGTGCCAGCAGCCAAGATTTTGGGGAGGGCGGCTACACCTTC. As protein: CASSQDFGEGGYTF.

The rearrangement uses TRBV24-1 and TRBJ1-2; D is unclear. V was cut by 4 bases and J by 1 base, with 6 bases left in between. This CDR3 is 13 amino acids long. Germline CDR1 is KGHDR and CDR2 is SFDVKD. CDR3 protein: CATSEGSNYGYTF. The CDR3 nucleotides read TGTGCCACCAGTGAGGGGAGTAACTATGGCTACACCTTC.

The gene calls are TRBV24-1 and TRBJ1-5; D remains unclear. V was pared by 4 bases and J by 4 bases, with 7 bases between. The CDR3 is 13 residues long. Per the germline V gene, CDR1 is KGHDR and CDR2 is SFDVKD. The CDR3 DNA follows: TGTGCCACCAGTGAAAGGGAGAATCAGCCCCAGCATTTT. This encodes CATSERENQPQHF.

The CDR3 sequence is CASTPRGGTAYGYTF. The CDR3 DNA reads TGTGCCAGTACCCCCCGGGGGGGAACCGCTTATGGCTACACCTTC. The chain carries TRBV19 and TRBJ1-2; TRBD1 is a possible D gene (5 bases). The germline V gene encodes CDR1 LNHDA and CDR2 SQIVND (reference sequence). V was pared by 7 bases and J by 5 bases, with 20 bases between. CDR3 size: 15 residues.

The chain combines TRBV6-2 or TRBV6-3 with TRBJ2-7; no reliable D call. V dropped 5 bases and J dropped 3 bases, with 8 bases sitting between them. CDR1 MNHEY and CDR2 SVGEGT come from the germline V gene. The CDR3 extends over 12 amino acids. The CDR3 coding sequence is TGTGCCAGCAGTCTATATTACTACGAGCAGTACTTC. Amino acid sequence: CASSLYYYEQYF.

CDR3 protein: CASSHIGLAGRDTGELFF. Here the CDR3 DNA reads TGTGCCAGTAGTCACATAGGACTAGCGGGGCGGGACACCGGGGAGCTGTTTTTT. The chain joins TRBV19 to TRBJ2-2; TRBD2 matches at 12 bases. CDR1 is LNHDA, CDR2 SQIVND, per germline (reference sequence). V lost 5 bases, J lost 3 bases, and 10 bases stayed unmatched. This CDR3 is built from 18 residues.

The chain couples TRBV5-6 to TRBJ1-3; possible D gene TRBD1, 5 bases. Germline CDR1 SGHDT, CDR2 YYEEEE. Trimming removed 5 bases from V and 0 bases from J, with 9 bases in between. The CDR3 has 14 residues. DNA for the CDR3: TGTGCCAGCAGATCAGGGCTCTCTGGAAACACCATATATTTT. Protein sequence: CASRSGLSGNTIYF.

The genes are TRBV28 and TRBJ2-7; 9 nucleotides align to TRBD2. Germline CDR1 MDHEN, CDR2 SYDVKM. Trimming cost V 2 bases and J 4 bases; bases outside gene matches: 3. The CDR3 has 14 residues. The CDR3 region is CASSLLAGRYEQYF. In DNA, the CDR3 is TGTGCCAGCAGTTTACTAGCGGGACGTTACGAGCAGTACTTC.

This clone was seen once. The rearrangement uses TRBV5-4 and TRBJ2-3, with 8 bases fitting TRBD1. The CDR3 has 16 residues. V gave up 2 bases and J gave up 4 bases; unmatched junction bases: 9. Germline CDR1 is SGHNT and CDR2 is YYREEE (reference sequence). CDR3 nucleotide sequence: TGTGCCAGCAGCTTTAACCACAGGGGGGCGGCAGATACGCAGTATTTT. Residues: CASSFNHRGAADTQYF.

The V gene is TRBV7-8, the J gene TRBJ2-5; 11 positions agree with TRBD2. The trim removed 5 bases at V and 1 base at J, leaving 6 bases unmatched. The CDR3 runs to 16 residues. Germline V CDR1 and CDR2: SGHVS, FQNEAQ. The CDR3 DNA follows: TGTGCCAGCAGCGCCATAGCGGGGGGGCTCCAAGAGACCCAGTACTTC. It codes for CASSAIAGGLQETQYF. The variable domain in full, completed from reference TRBV7-8 and TRBJ2-5, reads GAGVSQSPRYKVAKRGQDVALRCDPISGHVSLFWYQQALGQGPEFLTYFQNEAQLDKSGLPSDRFFAERPEGSVSTLKIQRTQQEDSAVYLCASSAIAGGLQETQYFGPGTRLLVL.

The CDR3, as DNA: TGTGCCAGCAGTCTCGGGACAGGGTATTCACCCCTCCACTTT. This gives the protein CASSLGTGYSPLHF. This rearrangement joins TRBV27 to TRBJ1-6; TRBD1 agrees at 9 bases. This CDR3 has 14 residues. The trim removed 5 bases at V and 8 bases at J, leaving 4 bases unmatched. Germline V gives CDR1 MNHEY, CDR2 SMNVEV (reference sequence).

The V call is TRBV3-1 (or the pseudogene TRBV3-2), the J call TRBJ1-2, with D possibly TRBD1 on 5 matching bases. With 4 bases removed from V and 8 bases from J, the gap between germline ends came to 14 bases. This CDR3 spans 13 amino acids. From germline, CDR1 is LGHDT and CDR2 YNNKEL (reference sequence). The CDR3 is CASSLQGGEGYTF. For the CDR3, the DNA is TGTGCCAGCAGCCTACAAGGAGGGGAGGGCTACACCTTC.